One and the same sample provided the 15 T cell receptor beta chains below, sequenced in a study of PD-L1 blockade in urothelial cancer. Only in-frame clones appear in the TCRdb table, and some are missing; sequencing was by immunoSEQ multiplex PCR. The sample shows tens of thousands of clones, around 74% of them seen only once. As for time point: pretreatment peripheral blood. Specimen: PBMCs, collected around atezolizumab (anti-PD-L1) treatment. The receptors were sampled from a man aged 70 or older with urothelial cancer.

The chain carries TRBV6-5 and TRBJ1-1; TRBD1 aligns across 8 bases. V lost 4 bases to trimming and J lost 10 bases; unmatched junction nucleotides: 8. The CDR3 runs to 13 residues. Germline V gene sequence: CDR1 MNHEY, CDR2 SVGAGI. CDR3 coding DNA: TGTGCCAGCAGTTTGCCCGGGACAGGCTTAGCTTTCTTT. Amino acid sequence: CASSLPGTGLAFF.

The genes are TRBV9 and TRBJ1-6; 9 bases line up with TRBD1. In germline, CDR1 is SGDLS, CDR2 YYNGEE. The CDR3 extends over 13 amino acids. The ends lost 4 bases at V and 10 bases at J; junction bases unmatched: 3. The CDR3 is CASSNGTGSPLHF. The CDR3 region has the DNA TGTGCCAGCAGCAACGGGACAGGGTCACCCCTCCACTTT.

The chain is built from TRBV2 and TRBJ2-7; tentative D call: TRBD2 (6 bases). Germline lookup yields CDR1 SNHLY and CDR2 FYNNEI. CDR3 length: 17 amino acids. V was pared by 6 bases and J by 5 bases, with 26 bases between. CDR3 region: CASRVPLVRRADNEQYF. The CDR3 DNA reads TGTGCCAGCAGGGTGCCCTTAGTTCGGAGGGCCGACAACGAGCAGTACTTC.

This rearrangement joins TRBV19 to TRBJ2-2; tentative D call: TRBD1 (6 bases). Trimming took 5 bases from V and 0 from J, leaving 13 bases between them. The V gene's germline CDR1 is LNHDA and CDR2 SQIVND (reference sequence). The CDR3 spans 16 residues. The CDR3: CASSHADRPNTGELFF. The CDR3 DNA reads as TGTGCCAGTAGTCACGCGGACAGACCGAACACCGGGGAGCTGTTTTTT.

The rearrangement uses TRBV6-5 and TRBJ2-1, with a tentative D call TRBD2 (6 bases). V gave up 8 bases and J gave up 3 bases, with 8 bases separating them. CDR1 MNHEY and CDR2 SVGAGI come from the germline V gene. The CDR3 is 12 amino acids. The CDR3 DNA follows: TGTGCCAGCGGGAGGTTCTACAATGAGCAGTTCTTC. Its translation: CASGRFYNEQFF.

The rearrangement uses TRBV5-4 and TRBJ2-7, with 11 bases lining up with TRBD2. The CDR3 spans 15 residues. CDR1 and CDR2 (germline): SGHNT, YYREEE (reference sequence). J was trimmed by 3 bases and V by 4 bases; bases with no gene match: 6. The CDR3 loop reads CASSDDGTSGYEQYF. DNA for the CDR3: TGTGCCAGCAGCGACGACGGGACTAGCGGCTACGAGCAGTACTTC.

V gene TRBV18 combines with J gene TRBJ2-3; 7 bases match TRBD1. The CDR3 is made up of 16 amino acids. Germline loops: CDR1 KGHSH, CDR2 LQKENI. The trim removed 1 base at V and 2 bases at J, leaving 6 bases unmatched. The CDR3 sequence is CASSPQGAGNTDTQYF. The CDR3 DNA sequence: TGTGCCAGCTCACCACAGGGGGCGGGCAACACAGATACGCAGTATTTT.

A single count supports this clone. A read error may produce the germline difference seen at one junction end. The V and J genes are TRBV7-7 and TRBJ2-5; the D gene is possibly TRBD2 (6 bases). CDR1 SSHAT and CDR2 FNYEAQ come from the germline V gene (reference sequence). This CDR3 contains 14 residues. The CDR3 nucleotides read TGTGCTAGCAGCTTAGCACTAGCCGGGGAGACCCAGTACTTC. This sequence encodes CASSLALAGETQYF.

Notes on this clone: Sequence at one end of the junction differs from germline and may be a read error. The rearrangement links TRBV7-2 to TRBJ2-3, with 9 bases lining up with TRBD2. Per germline, CDR1 SGHTA and CDR2 FQGNSA. The CDR3 extends over 13 amino acids. CDR3 amino acids: CASSLAVSSGTNF. The CDR3 bases are TGTGCCAGCAGCTTAGCGGTCTCTAGCGGGACGAATTTT.

The chain combines TRBV14 with TRBJ2-5; TRBD1 agrees at 8 bases. Germline values: CDR1 SGHDN, CDR2 FVKESK. Trimming took 3 bases from V and 4 from J; bases not matched to a gene: 4. The CDR3 extends over 14 amino acids. CDR3 sequence (DNA): TGTGCCAGCAGCCACGGACAGGGAGCAGAGACCCAGTACTTC. It yields the protein CASSHGQGAETQYF.

The rearrangement joins TRBV11-2 to TRBJ2-2, with 8 bases that match TRBD1. Per the germline V gene, CDR1 is SGHAT and CDR2 is FQNNGV. The CDR3 runs 14 residues. Trimming at V came to 5 bases and at J to 2 bases, leaving 1 base not matched to a gene. CDR3 coding DNA: TGTGCCAGCAGCCCAGGGGGCAACACCGGGGAGCTGTTTTTT. Translated: CASSPGGNTGELFF.

The genes are TRBV18 and TRBJ2-1, with a tentative D call TRBD1 (6 bases). V lost 2 bases to trimming and J lost 4 bases, with 12 bases between them. The CDR3 is made up of 15 amino acids. Germline V lookup: CDR1 KGHSH, CDR2 LQKENI. The CDR3 sequence is CASSPRSGAYNEQFF. Here the CDR3 DNA reads TGTGCCAGCTCACCAAGATCAGGGGCTTACAATGAGCAGTTCTTC. The full variable domain, with the rest looked up from reference TRBV18 and TRBJ2-1, is NAGVMQNPRHLVRRRGQEARLRCSPMKGHSHVYWYRQLPEEGLKFMVYLQKENIIDESGMPKERFSAEFPKEGPSILRIQQVVRGDSAAYFCASSPRSGAYNEQFFGPGTRLTVL.

The chain uses TRBV5-1 and TRBJ2-7, with 11 bases fitting TRBD1. Per the germline V gene, CDR1 is SGHRS and CDR2 is YFSETQ. V was clipped by 2 bases and J by 5 bases; unmatched bases: 6. The CDR3 is 15 amino acids. The CDR3, as DNA: TGCGCCAGCAGCTTACAGGGACAGGGGGTCGACGAGCAGTACTTC. It translates to CASSLQGQGVDEQYF. The full variable domain, with the rest looked up from reference TRBV5-1 and TRBJ2-7, is KAGVTQTPRYLIKTRGQQVTLSCSPISGHRSVSWYQQTPGQGLQFLFEYFSETQRNKGNFPGRFSGRQFSNSRSEMNVSTLELGDSALYLCASSLQGQGVDEQYFGPGTRLTVT.

The chain has TRBV2 and TRBJ1-3; perhaps TRBD1 as D (5 bases). The CDR3 sequence is 14 residues long. The germline V and J ends were trimmed by 1 base and 2 bases, with 6 bases remaining between them. In germline, CDR1 is SNHLY, CDR2 FYNNEI. CDR3 residues: CASSEGRAGNTIYF. DNA for the CDR3: TGTGCCAGCAGTGAAGGCAGGGCTGGAAACACCATATATTTT.

This chain links TRBV6-1 with TRBJ2-4; D may be TRBD2 (6 bases). The germline V gene has CDR1 MNHNS and CDR2 SASEGT. The CDR3 spans 19 residues. Between the trimmed V and J ends, which lost 2 bases and 0 bases, there was a span of 20 bases. The CDR3 nucleotides are TGTGCCAGCAGTGAACGGGCCCTCCCGGGGGAACCAGCCAAAAACATTCAGTACTTC. Its protein product is CASSERALPGEPAKNIQYF.